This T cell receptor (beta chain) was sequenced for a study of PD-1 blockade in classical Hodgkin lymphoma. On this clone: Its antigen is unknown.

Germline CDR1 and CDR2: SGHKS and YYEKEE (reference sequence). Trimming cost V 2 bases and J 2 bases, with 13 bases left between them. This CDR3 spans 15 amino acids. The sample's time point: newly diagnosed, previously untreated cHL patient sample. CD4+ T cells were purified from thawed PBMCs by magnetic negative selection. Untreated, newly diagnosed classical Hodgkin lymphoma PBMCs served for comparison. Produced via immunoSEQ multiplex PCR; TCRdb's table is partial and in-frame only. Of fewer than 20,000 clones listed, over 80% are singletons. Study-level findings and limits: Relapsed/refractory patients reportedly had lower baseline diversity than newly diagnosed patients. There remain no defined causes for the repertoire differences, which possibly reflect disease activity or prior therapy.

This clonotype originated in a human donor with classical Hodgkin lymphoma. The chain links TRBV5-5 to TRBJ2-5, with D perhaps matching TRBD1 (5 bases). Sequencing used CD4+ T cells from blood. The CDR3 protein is CASSFRRQYQETQYF. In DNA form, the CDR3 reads TGTGCCAGCAGCTTCAGGAGACAGTATCAAGAGACCCAGTACTTC.